This paragraph covers one T cell receptor beta chain sequence. This entry comes from a study of blood T cell repertoires in COVID-19. Study-level background: Samples came from the United States, Italy and Spain, spanning acute and convalescent COVID-19. PBMCs, B-cell-depleted T cells, or T cells provided the cDNA or gDNA that made up the material.

From germline, CDR1 is GTSNPN and CDR2 SVGIG (reference sequence). V was pared by 3 bases and J by 5 bases, with 17 bases between. The CDR3 extends over 15 amino acids. Original methodology: Nucleated cell number was recorded as an estimate derived from reference gene primer amplification. TCRdb's table, derived via immunoSEQ multiplex PCR, lists solely in-frame clones and lacks some. V, J and clone size are taken as reported in that table, and D and trimming were inferred from the DNA itself. The table has approximately 140,000 clones, 75% to 90% seen once; the top ten hold over 9.5%. The specimen sequenced was peripheral blood. The sequence was collected from a man aged 60 to 75 with active or convalescent COVID-19. The chain joins TRBV30 to TRBJ2-1; D possibly corresponds to TRBD2 (6 bases). This CDR3 is CAWRYGGIANNEQFF. The CDR3 nucleotides are TGTGCCTGGAGATATGGCGGGATTGCCAACAATGAGCAGTTCTTC.